Following are 13 T cell receptor beta chains from one sample sequenced in a study of PD-1 blockade in classical Hodgkin lymphoma. The assay was immunoSEQ multiplex PCR, and TCRdb's table has in-frame clones only and misses some. The table lists tens of thousands of clones, roughly 80% of them singletons, with 15% to 20% in the top ten. In every patient, relapse followed autologous stem cell transplantation, while exposure to brentuximab vedotin differed. The material was peripheral blood mononuclear cells (PBMCs), obtained at baseline. These receptors all come from a human donor with classical Hodgkin lymphoma.

The chain uses TRBV6-9 and TRBJ2-3; D possibly uses TRBD1 or TRBD2 (5 bases each). V was shortened by 6 bases and J by 2 bases, with 15 bases between the two germline ends. Germline V CDR1 and CDR2: MNHGY, SVAAGI. The CDR3 covers 15 residues. The DNA for the CDR3 is TGTGCCAGCAGAGGGACCGACGATTACACAGATACGCAGTATTTT. Translating gives CASRGTDDYTDTQYF.

The rearrangement joins TRBV10-3 to TRBJ2-7; 14 bases match TRBD2. The CDR3 extends over 13 amino acids. CDR1 is ENHRY, CDR2 SYGVKD, per germline. V was pared by 10 bases and J by 9 bases, with 8 bases of the junction left unmatched. CDR3 in DNA: TGTGCCACTGGACTAGCGGGAGGCCCTCGGCAGTACGTC. It translates to CATGLAGGPRQYV.

The chain has TRBV5-4 and TRBJ1-4, with a possible D match to TRBD1 (6 bases). Trimming took off 4 bases at V and 3 bases at J, with 19 bases between the two ends. The germline CDR1 and CDR2 sequences are SGHNT and YYREEE (reference sequence). The CDR3 loop spans 17 amino acids. CDR3 in DNA: TGTGCCAGCAGCCGAGGGGGGGGAGGCCCCGCTAATGAAAAACTGTTTTTT. It is translated as CASSRGGGGPANEKLFF.

The chain uses TRBV6-5 and TRBJ2-5; 10 nucleotides match TRBD1. Looked up from germline, CDR1 is MNHEY and CDR2 is SVGAGI. The V gene end was trimmed by 8 bases and the J gene end by 13 bases; junction bases not matched to a gene: 10. The CDR3 consists of 12 residues. The chain's CDR3 is CASRQGAVGWYF. The CDR3 coding sequence is TGTGCCAGCCGACAGGGGGCGGTGGGTTGGTACTTC.

This chain uses TRBV7-3 with TRBJ2-1, with 8 bases aligning to TRBD2. With 2 bases clipped from V and 7 bases from J, the junction kept 10 bases outside the gene matches. The CDR3 has 16 amino acids. Germline values: CDR1 SGHTA, CDR2 FQGTGA. CDR3 sequence: CASSLSSGSVGNEQFF. CDR3 DNA: TGTGCCAGCAGCTTATCTAGCGGGTCGGTGGGAAATGAGCAGTTCTTC.

V is TRBV11-3 and J is TRBJ2-1; 9 nucleotides align to TRBD1. With V trimmed by 2 bases and J by 7 bases, 18 bases remained unmatched. The CDR3 covers 19 residues. Germline CDR1 is SGHNT and CDR2 is YENEEA. The CDR3 DNA is TGTGCCAGCAGCTTATTGATGATGGGGCCGGGACAGGGCGAGAATGAGCAGTTCTTC. Translating gives CASSLLMMGPGQGENEQFF.

Sample share makes this clone medium-sized. The genes are TRBV9 and TRBJ1-1; the match to TRBD1 covers 10 bases. This CDR3 spans 17 amino acids. J lost 0 bases, V lost 2 bases, and 7 bases had no gene match. Germline V CDR1 and CDR2: SGDLS, YYNGEE. This CDR3 is CASSVGTGVSMNTEAFF. In DNA, the CDR3 is TGTGCCAGCAGCGTTGGGACAGGGGTTTCCATGAACACTGAAGCTTTCTTT.

The V and J genes are TRBV7-2 and TRBJ1-2; D might be TRBD1 (6 bases). Germline CDR1 SGHTA, CDR2 FQGNSA. The CDR3 is 15 amino acids. The V end was cut by 5 bases, the J end by 4 bases, with 17 bases between. This CDR3 reads CASSRSGGGGYGYTF. CDR3 in DNA: TGTGCCAGCAGCCGAAGTGGGGGAGGGGGCTATGGCTACACCTTC.

V usage is TRBV7-9 and J usage is TRBJ2-3; TRBD2 aligns across 12 bases. Looked up from germline, CDR1 is SEHNR and CDR2 is FQNEAQ (reference sequence). With V trimmed by 4 bases and J by 4 bases, 3 bases remained unmatched. The CDR3 has 15 residues. DNA of the CDR3: TGTGCCAGCAGCTATGGACTAGCGGGATCAGATACGCAGTATTTT. It specifies CASSYGLAGSDTQYF.

This clone appeared a few times. V and J are TRBV1 and TRBJ1-5; the table assigns TRBD1, which was not confirmed against the DNA. TRBV1 is flagged as a pseudogene. This CDR3 region has 15 residues. CDR3 region: CTSSHATGPNQPQHF. The CDR3 DNA is TGCACCAGCAGCCATGCGACAGGGCCCAATCAGCCCCAGCATTTT.

This chain uses TRBV19 with TRBJ2-3; 8 bases match TRBD2. The CDR3 extends over 16 amino acids. From germline, CDR1 is LNHDA and CDR2 SQIVND (reference sequence). The trim removed 1 base at V and 3 bases at J, leaving 6 bases unmatched. CDR3 DNA sequence: TGTGCCAGTAGTATAGGGGTTAGCGGGGCAACAGATACGCAGTATTTT. Translation: CASSIGVSGATDTQYF.

The rearrangement joins TRBV7-9 to TRBJ2-7, with 7 bases identical to TRBD1. Germline trimming cut 5 bases from V and 0 bases from J; bases unmatched to any gene: 13. Germline values: CDR1 SEHNR, CDR2 FQNEAQ (reference sequence). This CDR3 contains 17 residues. The CDR3 DNA follows: TGTGCCAGCAGCCCCCCTCCCAGCAGGGGGAGCTCCTACGAGCAGTACGTC. It is translated as CASSPPPSRGSSYEQYV.

V is TRBV12-5 and J is TRBJ2-3; D gene uncertain. V was cut by 1 base and J by 2 bases, with 16 bases left in between. CDR1 LGHNT and CDR2 FRNRAP come from the germline V gene. The CDR3 spans 17 residues. The DNA of the CDR3 is TGTGCTAGTGGTTTGGGAAATTTGAGGCCCCACACAGATACGCAGTATTTT. Its protein is CASGLGNLRPHTDTQYF.